Presented here are 23 T cell receptor beta chains from one specimen sequenced in a study of blood T cell repertoires in COVID-19. Produced via immunoSEQ multiplex PCR; TCRdb's table is partial and in-frame only. This table holds 130,000 or so clones, around 79% found once. Specimen: peripheral blood. The receptors were sampled from an elderly man with acute or convalescent COVID-19.

The genes are TRBV3-1 (or the pseudogene TRBV3-2) and TRBJ2-3; 11 positions match TRBD2. The CDR3 is made up of 19 amino acids. J lost 5 bases, V lost 1 base, and 14 bases had no gene match. Per germline, CDR1 LGHDT and CDR2 YNNKEL (reference sequence). Here the CDR3 DNA reads TGTGCCAGCAGCCAAGGTCTGGGGCGTAGCGGGGGGGCCGGAGATACGCAGTATTTT. It codes for CASSQGLGRSGGAGDTQYF.

This chain links TRBV7-9 with TRBJ1-2; the match to TRBD1 covers 7 bases. The CDR3 extends over 16 amino acids. Germline lookup yields CDR1 SEHNR and CDR2 FQNEAQ (reference sequence). V shed 6 bases and J 5 bases; nucleotides not matched to a gene: 15. Here the CDR3 DNA reads TGTGCCAGCAGTTCCCGGACAGGCGCCTTTGGGTATGGCTACACCTTC. It is translated as CASSSRTGAFGYGYTF. The full variable domain, completed using reference TRBV7-9 and TRBJ1-2, is DTGVSQNPRHKITKRGQNVTFRCDPISEHNRLYWYRQTLGQGPEFLTYFQNEAQLEKSRLLSDRFSAERPKGSFSTLEIQRTEQGDSAMYLCASSSRTGAFGYGYTFGSGTRLTVV.

The chain uses TRBV7-9 and TRBJ2-2, with 8 bases fitting TRBD2. Germline V CDR1 and CDR2: SEHNR, FQNEAQ (reference sequence). The CDR3 has 13 residues. The trim removed 5 bases at V and 6 bases at J, leaving 2 bases unmatched. In nucleotides, the CDR3 is TGTGCCAGCAGCCCGGGGGGGTCCGGGGAGCTGTTTTTT. Protein sequence: CASSPGGSGELFF.

The chain links TRBV19 to TRBJ2-1; 9 bases align to TRBD2. With 6 bases clipped from V and 3 bases from J, the junction kept 6 bases outside the gene matches. The CDR3 is 15 amino acids. Germline assignment: CDR1 LNHDA and CDR2 SQIVND (reference sequence). The CDR3 region is CASRPRGGIYNEQFF. In DNA form, the CDR3 reads TGTGCCAGTAGGCCGCGGGGGGGGATCTACAATGAGCAGTTCTTC.

This clone was counted a few times. This chain links TRBV6-2 or TRBV6-3 with TRBJ2-5; 10 nucleotides align to TRBD2. Germline trimming cut 2 bases from V and 2 bases from J; bases unmatched to any gene: 5. CDR3 length: 16 residues. Germline loops: CDR1 MNHEY, CDR2 SVGEGT. CDR3 in amino acids: CASSYGVAGGQETQYF. DNA for the CDR3: TGTGCCAGCAGTTACGGGGTAGCGGGAGGTCAAGAGACCCAGTACTTC.

The chain is built from TRBV30 and TRBJ1-5, with D maybe TRBD1 (5 bases). In germline, CDR1 is GTSNPN, CDR2 SVGIG (reference sequence). Trimming stripped 0 bases from V and 3 bases from J, with 9 bases between. The CDR3 has 14 residues. The CDR3 here is CAWSVGGTNQPQHF. The DNA for the CDR3 is TGTGCCTGGAGTGTGGGGGGGACCAATCAGCCCCAGCATTTT.

V gene TRBV7-2 combines with J gene TRBJ1-1, with 8 bases lining up with TRBD1. CDR3 size: 14 residues. Trimming at V came to 5 bases and at J to 4 bases, leaving 6 bases not matched to a gene. Germline V lookup: CDR1 SGHTA, CDR2 FQGNSA. CDR3 protein: CASSRYRGSTEAFF. The CDR3 DNA sequence: TGTGCCAGCAGCCGTTACAGGGGGAGCACTGAAGCTTTCTTT.

The chain couples TRBV12-3 or TRBV12-4 to TRBJ1-2; 9 bases line up with TRBD1. Trimming took 5 bases from V and 3 from J; bases not matched to a gene: 1. CDR3 length equals 13 residues. The CDR3 here is CASSRQGDYGYTF. The CDR3 nucleotides are TGTGCCAGCAGTAGACAGGGGGACTATGGCTACACCTTC.

This sequence joins TRBV5-1 and TRBJ2-3; 9 positions match TRBD1. V was pared by 4 bases and J by 0 bases, with 3 bases of the junction left unmatched. CDR1 and CDR2 from the germline V gene are SGHRS and YFSETQ. The length of the CDR3 is 15 residues. The CDR3 DNA reads TGCGCCAGCAGCCGGACAGGGGAAAGCACAGATACGCAGTATTTT. Its translation: CASSRTGESTDTQYF.

The chain employs TRBV28 and TRBJ1-2; 7 bases agree with TRBD1. This CDR3 comprises 16 residues. Germline CDR1 reads MDHEN; CDR2 reads SYDVKM. With 5 bases clipped from V and 5 bases from J, the junction kept 14 bases outside the gene matches. The CDR3 DNA reads as TGTGCCAGCAGTCCATTGACAGGGCTCCCGTCTTATGGCTACACCTTC. This translates into CASSPLTGLPSYGYTF.

The rearrangement uses TRBV3-1 (or the pseudogene TRBV3-2) and TRBJ2-2; 10 bases agree with TRBD1. The CDR3 runs 15 residues. V was pared by 3 bases and J by 6 bases, with 4 bases of the junction left unmatched. Germline loops: CDR1 LGHDT, CDR2 YNNKEL (reference sequence). The CDR3 DNA sequence: TGTGCCAGCAGCCAGACAGGGGGCATAGCCGGGGAGCTGTTTTTT. Translation gives CASSQTGGIAGELFF.

The sample holds one count of this clone. The chain combines TRBV7-9 with TRBJ1-1; D might be TRBD1 (6 bases). This CDR3 spans 14 amino acids. V gave up 5 bases and J gave up 5 bases, with 15 bases separating them. Per the germline V gene, CDR1 is SEHNR and CDR2 is FQNEAQ (reference sequence). The CDR3 here is CASSLGGAGTEAFF. The CDR3 bases are TGTGCCAGCAGCCTTGGGGGGGCAGGGACTGAAGCTTTCTTT. Drawing the rest from reference TRBV7-9 and TRBJ1-1, the complete variable domain is DTGVSQNPRHKITKRGQNVTFRCDPISEHNRLYWYRQTLGQGPEFLTYFQNEAQLEKSRLLSDRFSAERPKGSFSTLEIQRTEQGDSAMYLCASSLGGAGTEAFFGQGTRLTVV.

In this sample, this clone turned up a few times. The rearrangement links TRBV2 to TRBJ1-3; 8 bases match TRBD1. Trimming cost V 9 bases and J 3 bases; bases outside gene matches: 7. Germline lookup yields CDR1 SNHLY and CDR2 FYNNEI. The CDR3 sequence is 14 residues long. CDR3 sequence: CASGQGALGNTIYF. The CDR3 DNA reads as TGTGCCAGTGGGCAGGGGGCCCTTGGAAACACCATATATTTT.

This clone was detected only once. V is TRBV6-6 and J is TRBJ1-1, with 8 positions matching TRBD1. The length of the CDR3 is 12 residues. The germline gives CDR1 MNHNY, CDR2 SVGAGI (reference sequence). V dropped 6 bases and J dropped 10; count of bases not matched to a gene: 7. CDR3 residues: CASSHQGALAFF. The CDR3 DNA reads TGTGCCAGCAGCCATCAGGGGGCGCTAGCTTTCTTT.

The J gene is TRBJ2-3, the V gene TRBV28; 8 positions agree with TRBD2. CDR1 is MDHEN, CDR2 SYDVKM, per germline. Losses at the gene ends were 5 bases for V and 4 bases for J; bases not matched to a gene: 8. This CDR3 has 15 residues. In DNA form, the CDR3 reads TGTGCCAGCAGTGTCGAGGCGGGGGGCGCAGATACGCAGTATTTT. The encoded protein is CASSVEAGGADTQYF.

The rearrangement joins TRBV6-2 or TRBV6-3 to TRBJ2-4; 9 nucleotides align to TRBD1. V lost 0 bases to trimming and J lost 7 bases; unmatched junction nucleotides: 1. This CDR3 spans 14 amino acids. Germline V gene sequence: CDR1 MNHEY, CDR2 SVGEGT. The CDR3 DNA sequence: TGTGCCAGCAGTTACTCCGGGACAGGGAACATTCAGTACTTC. Translating gives CASSYSGTGNIQYF.

The table lists this clone with a count of one. The rearrangement joins TRBV6-1 to TRBJ2-1; no clear D. Germline V CDR1 and CDR2: MNHNS, SASEGT. The CDR3 extends over 13 amino acids. Trimming stripped 2 bases from V and 2 bases from J, with 4 bases between. CDR3 residues: CASSEQTYNEQFF. The CDR3, as DNA: TGTGCCAGCAGTGAACAAACCTACAATGAGCAGTTCTTC.

This chain joins TRBV5-4 and TRBJ2-3; perhaps TRBD2 as D (7 bases). The CDR3 sequence is 14 residues long. Trimming left V 9 bases short and J 4 bases short, with 18 bases between. Germline CDR1 SGHNT, CDR2 YYREEE (reference sequence). The chain's CDR3 is CATARGGPADTQYF. The CDR3 DNA is TGTGCCACCGCTAGGGGGGGCCCCGCAGATACGCAGTATTTT. Filled out from reference TRBV5-4 and TRBJ2-3, the complete variable domain reads ETGVTQSPTHLIKTRGQQVTLRCSSQSGHNTVSWYQQALGQGPQFIFQYYREEENGRGNFPPRFSGLQFPNYSSELNVNALELDDSALYLCATARGGPADTQYFGPGTRLTVL.

This sequence joins TRBV5-1 and TRBJ2-6, with D possibly matching TRBD1 (6 bases). CDR1 is SGHRS, CDR2 YFSETQ, per germline. V lost 4 bases, J lost 3 bases, and 11 bases lay in between. The CDR3 sequence is 15 residues long. The CDR3 loop is CASSPTGIGANVLTF. The DNA of the CDR3 is TGCGCCAGCAGCCCAACAGGGATTGGGGCCAACGTCCTGACTTTC.

The J gene is TRBJ2-5, the V gene TRBV18; the match to TRBD1 covers 9 bases. The germline gives CDR1 KGHSH, CDR2 LQKENI. The J segment lost 1 base and the V segment lost 10 bases, leaving 4 bases of the junction unmatched. The CDR3 is 13 residues long. CDR3 sequence reads: CATGQGFQETQYF. For the CDR3, the DNA is TGTGCCACGGGACAGGGATTCCAAGAGACCCAGTACTTC.

V and J are TRBV11-3 and TRBJ2-3; TRBD2 matches 9 bases. CDR3 length equals 18 residues. Germline values: CDR1 SGHNT, CDR2 YENEEA. Losses at the gene ends were 1 base for V and 1 base for J; bases not matched to a gene: 9. The CDR3, as DNA: TGTGCCAGCAGCTTAGGGCGGCGGGGGGGCCTAGGCACAGATACGCAGTATTTT. The encoded protein is CASSLGRRGGLGTDTQYF.

The chain recombines TRBV7-9 with TRBJ1-4; 10 bases fit TRBD1. Germline trimming cut 2 bases from V and 7 bases from J; bases unmatched to any gene: 10. CDR1 and CDR2 from the germline V gene are SEHNR and FQNEAQ (reference sequence). There are 17 residues in the CDR3. The CDR3 protein is CASSLSRDRGRSEKLFF. In nucleotides, the CDR3 is TGTGCCAGCAGCTTATCCCGGGACAGGGGACGGTCTGAAAAACTGTTTTTT.

This clone has only one observation. This chain connects TRBV5-1 to TRBJ1-1; 7 nucleotides match TRBD1. CDR1 SGHRS and CDR2 YFSETQ come from the germline V gene. Trimming cost V 6 bases and J 1 base; bases outside gene matches: 3. The CDR3 spans 13 residues. This chain's CDR3 is CASNAGGNTEAFF. The CDR3 region has the DNA TGCGCCAGCAACGCAGGGGGGAACACTGAAGCTTTCTTT. Full variable domain (outside the CDR3, taken from reference TRBV5-1 and TRBJ1-1): KAGVTQTPRYLIKTRGQQVTLSCSPISGHRSVSWYQQTPGQGLQFLFEYFSETQRNKGNFPGRFSGRQFSNSRSEMNVSTLELGDSALYLCASNAGGNTEAFFGQGTRLTVV.